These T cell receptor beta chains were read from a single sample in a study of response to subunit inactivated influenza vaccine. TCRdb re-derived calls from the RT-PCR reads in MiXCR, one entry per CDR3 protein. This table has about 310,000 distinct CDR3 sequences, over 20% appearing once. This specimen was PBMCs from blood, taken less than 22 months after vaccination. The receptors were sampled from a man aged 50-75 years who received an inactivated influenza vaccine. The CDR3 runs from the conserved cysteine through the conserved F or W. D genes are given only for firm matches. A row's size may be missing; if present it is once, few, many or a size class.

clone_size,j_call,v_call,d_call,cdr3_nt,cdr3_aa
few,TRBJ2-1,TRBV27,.,TGTGCCAGCAGTTTCCTAGGGGGGGAAGCAGGGGAGCAGTTCTTC,CASSFLGGEAGEQFF
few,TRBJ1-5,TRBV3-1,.,TGTGCCAGCAGCCAAGTCCCAGGGAACGGCAATCAGCCCCAGCATTTT,CASSQVPGNGNQPQHF
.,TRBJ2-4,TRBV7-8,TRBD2,TGTGCCAGCAGCCCTAGACTAGCGGCAATAGCCAAAAACATTCAGTACTTC,CASSPRLAAIAKNIQYF
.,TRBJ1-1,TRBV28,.,TGTGCCAGCAGTTTGTACGTAGAGAACACTGAAGCTTTCTTT,CASSLYVENTEAFF
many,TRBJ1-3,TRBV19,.,TGTGCCAGTAGTCCGGGACCGCGGATCTCTGGAAACACCATATATTTT,CASSPGPRISGNTIYF
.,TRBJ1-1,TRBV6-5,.,TGTGCCAGCAGTTACCTCGGTAGGGGGTTCGCTTTCTTT,CASSYLGRGFAFF
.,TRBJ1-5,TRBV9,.,TGTGCCAGCAGCGTAGACGGGCGCGGAAGCAATCAGCCCCAGCATTTT,CASSVDGRGSNQPQHF
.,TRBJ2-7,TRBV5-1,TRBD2,TGCGCCAGCAGCTCAACTAGCGGGAGGGCCTACGAGCAGTACTTC,CASSSTSGRAYEQYF
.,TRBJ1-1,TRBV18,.,TGTGCCAGCTCACCAAAAGATCAGGGAGAAGCTTTCTTT,CASSPKDQGEAFF
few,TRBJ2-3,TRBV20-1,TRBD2,TGCAGTGCTAGAGATAGTGGGCTAGCGGGAGGTGTCGATACGCAGTATTTT,CSARDSGLAGGVDTQYF
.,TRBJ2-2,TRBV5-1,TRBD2,TGCGCCAGCAGCTTACTAGCGGGGGCCTACACCGGGGAGCTGTTTTTT,CASSLLAGAYTGELFF
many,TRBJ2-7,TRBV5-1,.,TGCGCCAGCAGCTTGGCTGACAGGAGATACGAGCAGTACTTC,CASSLADRRYEQYF
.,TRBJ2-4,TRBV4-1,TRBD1,TGCGCCAGCAGCCAAGAGGCAGGGGGCCTACCCAAAAACATTCAGTACTTC,CASSQEAGGLPKNIQYF
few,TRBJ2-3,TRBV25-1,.,TGTGCCAGCGGCCGGGACACCACAGATACGCAGTATTTT,CASGRDTTDTQYF
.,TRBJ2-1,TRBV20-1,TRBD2,TGCAGTGCTAGAGATGGCGGGGGGCGGGCAAATGAGCAGTTCTTC,CSARDGGGRANEQFF
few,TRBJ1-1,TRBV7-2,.,TGTGCCAGCAGCTTAATCCCGGACACTGAAGCTTTCTTT,CASSLIPDTEAFF
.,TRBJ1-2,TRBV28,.,TGTGCCAGCAGCAGAAAACGGGCCGCGATCGGCTACACCTTC,CASSRKRAAIGYTF
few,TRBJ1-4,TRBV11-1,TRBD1,TGTGCCAGCAGCGAGGGGGCCGCGCGACTACCTTATAATGAAAAACTGTTTTTT,CASSEGAARLPYNEKLFF
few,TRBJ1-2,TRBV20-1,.,TGCAGTGCTAGAGATAGCTCCGCCAGGGGATATGGCTACACCTTC,CSARDSSARGYGYTF
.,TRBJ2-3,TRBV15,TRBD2,TGTGCCACCAGCAGAGATCGGATAGCGGGGGGCACAGATACGCAGTATTTT,CATSRDRIAGGTDTQYF
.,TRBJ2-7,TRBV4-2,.,TGTGCCAGCAGCCAAGATCAGGCGGAAAGTAACGAGCAGTACTTC,CASSQDQAESNEQYF
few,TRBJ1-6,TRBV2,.,TGTGCCAGCAGCGTAAATTCACCCCTCCACTTT,CASSVNSPLHF
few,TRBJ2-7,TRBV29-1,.,TGCAGCGCTGCGCCCGGCGGTTTCTACGAGCAGTACTTC,CSAAPGGFYEQYF
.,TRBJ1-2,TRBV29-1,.,TGCAGCGCCCTAGGGACGCCTGGGGGGCCGAACTATGGCTACACCTTC,CSALGTPGGPNYGYTF
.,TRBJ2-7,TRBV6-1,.,TGTGCCACCCAGGAGGTGGGCAGATCCGACGAGCAGTACTTC,CATQEVGRSDEQYF
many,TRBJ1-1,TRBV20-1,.,TGCAGTGGGCCAGAGGGCTTTATGAACACTGAAGCTTTCTTT,CSGPEGFMNTEAFF
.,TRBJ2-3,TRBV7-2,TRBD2,TGTGCCTCCGGCCGGGGGGACGCAGTAGATACGCAGTATTTT,CASGRGDAVDTQYF
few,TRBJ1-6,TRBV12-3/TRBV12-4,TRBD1,TGTGCCAGCAGAGAACAGGGGAATAATTCACCCCTCCACTTT,CASREQGNNSPLHF
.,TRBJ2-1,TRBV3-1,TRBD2,TGTGCCAGCAGCCAGGCCGGGACTAGCGGTTCCAATGAGCAGTTCTTC,CASSQAGTSGSNEQFF
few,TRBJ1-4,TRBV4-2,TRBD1,TGTGCCAGCAGCCGGAGACAGGGGAGTAATGAAAAACTGTTTTTT,CASSRRQGSNEKLFF
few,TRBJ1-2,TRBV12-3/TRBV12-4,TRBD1,TGTGCCAGCAGTACTCTAGAGGACAGGGACTATGGCTACACCTTC,CASSTLEDRDYGYTF
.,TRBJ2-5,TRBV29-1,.,TGCAGCGTCTCGGGACGGCTGTTGGAGACCCAGTACTTC,CSVSGRLLETQYF
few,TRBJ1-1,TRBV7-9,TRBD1,TGTGCCAGCAGCCCTCGGACAGGGCGCACTGAAGCTTTCTTT,CASSPRTGRTEAFF
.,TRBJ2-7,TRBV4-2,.,TGTGCCAGCAGCCAAGATCCTGGGATGGCCTCCTACGAGCAGTACTTC,CASSQDPGMASYEQYF
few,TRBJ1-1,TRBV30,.,TGTGCCTGGAGTACCCCGGCGGAAGCTTTCTTT,CAWSTPAEAFF
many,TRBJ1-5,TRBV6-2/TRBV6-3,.,TGTGCCAGCAGCCGAGCCAGTTGGGGGAGGAATCAGCCCCAGCATTTT,CASSRASWGRNQPQHF
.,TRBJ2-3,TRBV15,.,TGTGCCACCAGCAGAGATTTGGCTAGGCCCCTCACAGATACGCAGTATTTT,CATSRDLARPLTDTQYF
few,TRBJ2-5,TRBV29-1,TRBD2,TGCAGCGTTGAAGATAGGGCGGGAGAAGAGACCCAGTACTTC,CSVEDRAGEETQYF
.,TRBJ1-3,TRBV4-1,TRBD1,TGCGCCAGCAGCCAATCGACAGGGGCCTCTGGAAACACCATATATTTT,CASSQSTGASGNTIYF
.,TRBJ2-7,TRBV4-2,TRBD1,TGTGCCAGCAGCCCCGGACAGGGGACCCCCTACGAGCAGTACTTC,CASSPGQGTPYEQYF
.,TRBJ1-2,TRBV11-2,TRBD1,TGTGCCAGCAGCGCACAGGGGGCCAACTATGGCTACACCTTC,CASSAQGANYGYTF
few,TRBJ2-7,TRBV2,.,TGTGCCAGCAGTGAACTAGACAGTCGCGAGCAGTACTTC,CASSELDSREQYF
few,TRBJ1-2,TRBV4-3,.,TGCGCCAGCAGCCAAGAGAGGGCGGGTTATGGCTACACCTTC,CASSQERAGYGYTF
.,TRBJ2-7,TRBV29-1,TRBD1,TGCAGCGTTGATAGGGACAGGGACGACGAGCAGTACTTC,CSVDRDRDDEQYF
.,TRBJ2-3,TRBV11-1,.,TGTGCCAGCAGCTTAGTTGGCGGGGTCGACCCAGATACGCAGTATTTT,CASSLVGGVDPDTQYF
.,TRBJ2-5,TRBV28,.,TGTGCCAGCAGTTCCCGGTTCGGGACTCAAGAGACCCAGTACTTC,CASSSRFGTQETQYF
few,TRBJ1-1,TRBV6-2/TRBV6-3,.,TGTGCCAGCAGCCCGGCGGGCTCTGGACCTGGAGAAGCTTTCTTT,CASSPAGSGPGEAFF
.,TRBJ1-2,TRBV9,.,TGTGCCAGCAGCGCCTGGACGGGCGCGGCCTTC,CASSAWTGAAF
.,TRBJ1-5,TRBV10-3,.,TGTGCCATCAGTCAGGCTAGCAATCAGCCCCAGCATTTT,CAISQASNQPQHF
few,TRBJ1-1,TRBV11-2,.,TGTGCCAGCAGCCCTTTCACCTTTGGGCGTATGAACACTGAAGCTTTCTTT,CASSPFTFGRMNTEAFF
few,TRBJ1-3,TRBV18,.,TGTGCCAGCTCATCGACAGCTATGCAATCCTCTGGAAACACCATATATTTT,CASSSTAMQSSGNTIYF
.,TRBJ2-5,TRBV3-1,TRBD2,TGTGCCAGCAACCCAGGACTAGCGGTTCAAGAGACCCAGTACTTC,CASNPGLAVQETQYF
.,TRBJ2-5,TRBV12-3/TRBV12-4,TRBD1,TGTGCCAGCGGACGGGACAGACTCCAAGAGACCCAGTACTTC,CASGRDRLQETQYF
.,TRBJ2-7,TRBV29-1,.,TGCAGCGTTGGGCTTAGTGGGCGCGACTACGAGCAGTACTTC,CSVGLSGRDYEQYF
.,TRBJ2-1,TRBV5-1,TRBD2,TGCGCCAGCAGCTACGCTAGCGGGAGGGCCAATGAGCAGTTCTTC,CASSYASGRANEQFF
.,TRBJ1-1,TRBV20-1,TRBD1,TGCAGTGCCTGGGACAGGGGGCTGAACACTGAAGCTTTCTTT,CSAWDRGLNTEAFF
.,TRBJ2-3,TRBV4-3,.,TGCGCCAGCAGCCAAGAAGGGCCAGTTCAAGATACGCAGTATTTT,CASSQEGPVQDTQYF